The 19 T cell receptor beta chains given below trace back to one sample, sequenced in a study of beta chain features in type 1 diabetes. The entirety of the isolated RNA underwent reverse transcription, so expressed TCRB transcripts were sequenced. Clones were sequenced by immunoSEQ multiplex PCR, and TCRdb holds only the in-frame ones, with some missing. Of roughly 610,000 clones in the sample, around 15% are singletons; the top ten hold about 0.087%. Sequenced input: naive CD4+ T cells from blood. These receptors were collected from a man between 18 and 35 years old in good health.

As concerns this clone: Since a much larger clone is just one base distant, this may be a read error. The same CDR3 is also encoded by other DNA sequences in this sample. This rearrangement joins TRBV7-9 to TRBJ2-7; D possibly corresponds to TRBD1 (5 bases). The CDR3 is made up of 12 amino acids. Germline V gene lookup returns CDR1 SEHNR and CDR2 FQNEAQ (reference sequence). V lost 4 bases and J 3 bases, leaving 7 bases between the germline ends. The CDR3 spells CASSSQGYEQYF. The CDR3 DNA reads TGTGCCAGCAGCTCCCAGGGCTACGAGCAGTACTTC.

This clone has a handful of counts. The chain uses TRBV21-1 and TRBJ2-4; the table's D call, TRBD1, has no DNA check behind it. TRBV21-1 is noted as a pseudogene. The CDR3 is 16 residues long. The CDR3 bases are TGTGCCAGCAGCTTTCACAGGGGGCCAGCCAAAAACATTCAGTACTTC. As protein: CASSFHRGPAKNIQYF.

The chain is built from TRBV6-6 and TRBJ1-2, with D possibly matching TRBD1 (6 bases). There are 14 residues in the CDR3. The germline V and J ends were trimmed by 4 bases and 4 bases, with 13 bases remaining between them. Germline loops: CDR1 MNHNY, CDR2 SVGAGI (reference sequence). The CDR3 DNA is TGTGCCAGCAGTTTTCGACAGGAGATCTATGGCTACACCTTC. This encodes CASSFRQEIYGYTF.

The DNA of the CDR3 is TGTGCCAGCAGTCCTCGGACTAGCGGGAGTGAGCTGTTTTTT. Residues: CASSPRTSGSELFF. The chain couples TRBV27 to TRBJ2-2; the match to TRBD2 covers 13 bases. Germline-derived CDR1 and CDR2 are MNHEY and SMNVEV (reference sequence). The CDR3 runs to 14 residues. The junction had 5 bases not matched to a gene; V was cut back by 5 bases and J by 11 bases.

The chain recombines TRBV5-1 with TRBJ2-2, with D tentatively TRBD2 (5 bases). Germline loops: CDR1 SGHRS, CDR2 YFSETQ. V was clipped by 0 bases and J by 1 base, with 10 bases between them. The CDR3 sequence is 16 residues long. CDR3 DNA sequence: TGCGCCAGCAGCTTGGCGACGGGGAGGAACACCGGGGAGCTGTTTTTT. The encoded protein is CASSLATGRNTGELFF.

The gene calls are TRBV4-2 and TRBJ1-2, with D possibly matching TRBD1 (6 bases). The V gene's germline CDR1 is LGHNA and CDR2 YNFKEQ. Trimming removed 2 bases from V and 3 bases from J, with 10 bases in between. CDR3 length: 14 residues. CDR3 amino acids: CASSQNRVDYGYTF. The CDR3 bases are TGTGCCAGCAGCCAAAACAGGGTGGACTATGGCTACACCTTC.

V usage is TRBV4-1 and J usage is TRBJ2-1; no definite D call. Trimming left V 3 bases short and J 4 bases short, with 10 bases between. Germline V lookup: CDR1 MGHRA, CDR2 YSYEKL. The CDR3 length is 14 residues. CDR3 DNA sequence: TGCGCCAGCAGCCACCAGGAATCTTACAATGAGCAGTTCTTC. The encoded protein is CASSHQESYNEQFF.

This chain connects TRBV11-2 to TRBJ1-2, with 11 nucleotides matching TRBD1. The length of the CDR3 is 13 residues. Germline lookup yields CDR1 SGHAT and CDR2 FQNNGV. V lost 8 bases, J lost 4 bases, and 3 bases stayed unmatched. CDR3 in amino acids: CASQGQGVYGYTF. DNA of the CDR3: TGTGCCAGCCAGGGACAGGGGGTCTATGGCTACACCTTC.

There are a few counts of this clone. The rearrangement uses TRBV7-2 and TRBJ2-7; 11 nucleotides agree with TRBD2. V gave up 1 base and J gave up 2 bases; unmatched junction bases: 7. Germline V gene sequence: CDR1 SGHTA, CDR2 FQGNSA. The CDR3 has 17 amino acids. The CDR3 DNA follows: TGTGCCAGCAGCTTAGGCTCTAGCGGGGGGCGGACCTACGAGCAGTACTTC. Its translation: CASSLGSSGGRTYEQYF. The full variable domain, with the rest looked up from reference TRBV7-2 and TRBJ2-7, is GAGVSQSPSNKVTEKGKDVELRCDPISGHTALYWYRQSLGQGLEFLIYFQGNSAPDKSGLPSDRFSAERTGGSVSTLTIQRTQQEDSAVYLCASSLGSSGGRTYEQYFGPGTRLTVT.

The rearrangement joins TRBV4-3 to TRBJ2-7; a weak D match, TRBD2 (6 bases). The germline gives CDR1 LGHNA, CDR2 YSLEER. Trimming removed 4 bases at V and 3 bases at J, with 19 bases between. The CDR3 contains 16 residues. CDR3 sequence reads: CASSRSQAASVYEQYF. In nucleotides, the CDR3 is TGCGCCAGCAGCCGATCTCAGGCCGCTAGCGTCTACGAGCAGTACTTC.

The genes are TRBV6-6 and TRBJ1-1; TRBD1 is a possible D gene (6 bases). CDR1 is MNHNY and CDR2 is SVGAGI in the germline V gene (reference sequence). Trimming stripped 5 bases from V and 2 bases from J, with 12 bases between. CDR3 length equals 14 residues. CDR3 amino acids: CASSDTGTNTEAFF. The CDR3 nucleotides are TGTGCCAGCAGTGATACCGGGACAAACACTGAAGCTTTCTTT.

CDR3 coding DNA: TGTGCCAGCGGACGATATACTTCTGGGGGCACAGATACGCAGTATTTT. Residues: CASGRYTSGGTDTQYF. V gene TRBV25-1 combines with J gene TRBJ2-3; D call uncertain. CDR1 and CDR2 from the germline V gene are MGHDK and SYGVNS. CDR3 length equals 16 residues. V was cut by 8 bases and J by 1 base, with 19 bases left in between.

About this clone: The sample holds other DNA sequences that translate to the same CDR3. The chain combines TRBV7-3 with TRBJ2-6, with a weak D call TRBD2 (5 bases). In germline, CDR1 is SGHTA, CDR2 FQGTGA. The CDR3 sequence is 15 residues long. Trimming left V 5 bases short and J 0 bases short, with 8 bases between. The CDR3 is CASSPGGSGANVLTF. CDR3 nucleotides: TGTGCCAGCAGCCCCGGAGGCTCTGGGGCCAACGTCCTGACTTTC.

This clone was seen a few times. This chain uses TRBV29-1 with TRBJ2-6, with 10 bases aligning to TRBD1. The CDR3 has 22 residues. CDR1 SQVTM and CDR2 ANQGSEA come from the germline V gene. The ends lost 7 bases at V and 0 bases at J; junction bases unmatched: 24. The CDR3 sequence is CSDAPRMAGGTGACSGANVLTF. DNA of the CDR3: TGCAGCGACGCCCCACGAATGGCCGGCGGGACAGGGGCCTGCTCTGGGGCCAACGTCCTGACTTTC.

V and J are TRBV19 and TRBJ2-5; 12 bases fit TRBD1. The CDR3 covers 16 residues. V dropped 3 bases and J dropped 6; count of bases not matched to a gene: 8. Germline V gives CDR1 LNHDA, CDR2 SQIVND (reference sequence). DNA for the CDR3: TGTGCCAGTAGTATCCCCGGGACAGGGGGCTTAAAGACCCAGTACTTC. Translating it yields CASSIPGTGGLKTQYF. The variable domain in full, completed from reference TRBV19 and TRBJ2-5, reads DGGITQSPKYLFRKEGQNVTLSCEQNLNHDAMYWYRQDPGQGLRLIYYSQIVNDFQKGDIAEGYSVSREKKESFPLTVTSAQKNPTAFYLCASSIPGTGGLKTQYFGPGTRLLVL.

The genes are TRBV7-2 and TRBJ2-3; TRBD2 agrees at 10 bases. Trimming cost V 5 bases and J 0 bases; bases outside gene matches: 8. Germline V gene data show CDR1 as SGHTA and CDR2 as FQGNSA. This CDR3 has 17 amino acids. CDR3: CASSRFSGRRSTDTQYF. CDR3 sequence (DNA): TGTGCCAGCAGCCGATTTAGCGGGAGGCGAAGCACAGATACGCAGTATTTT.

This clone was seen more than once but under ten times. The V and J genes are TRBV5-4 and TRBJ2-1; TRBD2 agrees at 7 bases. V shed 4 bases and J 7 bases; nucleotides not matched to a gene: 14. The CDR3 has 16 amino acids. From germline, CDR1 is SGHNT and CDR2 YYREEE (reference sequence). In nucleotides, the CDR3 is TGTGCCAGCAGCCCCGGTCTGCGGGAGCAGTTGAATGAGCAGTTCTTC. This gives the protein CASSPGLREQLNEQFF.

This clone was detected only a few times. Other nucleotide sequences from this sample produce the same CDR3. The CDR3 is CASSPPEPSYEQYF. DNA of the CDR3: TGTGCCAGCTCACCGCCGGAGCCATCCTACGAGCAGTACTTC. The chain joins TRBV18 to TRBJ2-7, with unresolved D. Germline V CDR1 and CDR2: KGHSH, LQKENI. The V and J ends lost 3 bases and 1 base respectively, with 10 bases between them. The CDR3 spans 14 residues.

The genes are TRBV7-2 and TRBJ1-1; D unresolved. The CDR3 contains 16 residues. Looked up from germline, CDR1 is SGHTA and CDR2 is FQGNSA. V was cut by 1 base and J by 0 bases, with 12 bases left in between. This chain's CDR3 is CASSLVSIGLNTEAFF. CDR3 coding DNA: TGTGCCAGCAGCTTAGTCTCCATCGGGTTGAACACTGAAGCTTTCTTT.